These 24 T cell receptor beta chains originate from one sample sequenced in a study of identical twins (dated by TCRdb to 2016 to 2017). Libraries came from 5' RACE. Reads for this sample came from an Illumina HiSeq 2000. TCRdb trimmed the raw reads at Q25, called clones with MiXCR and kept productive beta chains. CDR3 protein sequences are deduplicated, and each keeps its most common genes and DNA. Within this sample are 510,000 or so distinct CDR3 sequences, with 13% to 15% of them counted one time only. Of the sample, 0.44% is held by the ten largest clones. The same sample was also used in a study of yellow fever vaccine responses in identical twins.

Input material: CD4+ T cells sorted from blood. These receptors originate from a woman younger than 30 in good health.

The DNA of the CDR3 is TGTGCCAGCAGCTCAGTGACTAGGAGGTTGACAAGTGAGCAGTTCTTC. Encoded protein: CASSSVTRRLTSEQFF. The chain is built from TRBV7-8 and TRBJ2-1, with D possibly being TRBD2 (6 bases). V was shortened by 4 bases and J by 9 bases, with 22 bases between the two germline ends. Germline CDR1 and CDR2: SGHVS and FQNEAQ. This CDR3 has 16 residues.

The chain joins TRBV29-1 to TRBJ2-1; D tentatively reads TRBD1 or TRBD2 (5 bases each). Germline CDR1 reads SQVTM; CDR2 reads ANQGSEA. V dropped 8 bases and J dropped 6 bases, with 23 bases sitting between them. This CDR3 contains 15 residues. The CDR3 coding sequence is TGCAGCCAAAAAGCCCGGGACGGAGACCGCAATGAGCAGTTCTTC. This encodes CSQKARDGDRNEQFF.

In this sample, this clonotype turned up a few times. The rearrangement uses TRBV7-9 and TRBJ2-1; 9 bases agree with TRBD1. The CDR3 consists of 16 residues. V trimming: 5 bases; J trimming: 6 bases; junction bases outside the gene matches: 11. The V gene's germline CDR1 is SEHNR and CDR2 FQNEAQ (reference sequence). This CDR3 is CASSGKGGQGSNEQFF. CDR3 coding DNA: TGTGCCAGCAGCGGAAAGGGGGGACAGGGAAGCAATGAGCAGTTCTTC.

The rearrangement joins TRBV20-1 to TRBJ1-1; 9 positions agree with TRBD1. Germline V gene lookup returns CDR1 DFQATT and CDR2 SNEGSKA (reference sequence). V dropped 1 base and J dropped 4; count of bases not matched to a gene: 10. This CDR3 has 16 residues. In DNA, the CDR3 is TGCAGTGCTAGAGGTCCCGGGACAGGGACCGGCACTGAAGCTTTCTTT. This codes for CSARGPGTGTGTEAFF.

The chain has TRBV7-9 and TRBJ2-1, with a weak D call TRBD1 (5 bases). V lost 5 bases, J lost 7 bases, and 18 bases lay in between. Germline V gene lookup returns CDR1 SEHNR and CDR2 FQNEAQ (reference sequence). The CDR3 covers 15 residues. CDR3 in DNA: TGTGCCAGCAGCAAACAGGTAGTTAGCCCAAATGAGCAGTTCTTC. The encoded protein is CASSKQVVSPNEQFF. Using reference TRBV7-9 and TRBJ2-1 for the parts outside the CDR3, the full variable domain is DTGVSQNPRHKITKRGQNVTFRCDPISEHNRLYWYRQTLGQGPEFLTYFQNEAQLEKSRLLSDRFSAERPKGSFSTLEIQRTEQGDSAMYLCASSKQVVSPNEQFFGPGTRLTVL.

The chain uses TRBV29-1 and TRBJ1-1; 7 bases agree with TRBD1. CDR1 and CDR2 (germline): SQVTM, ANQGSEA. The CDR3 runs 14 residues. Unmatched junction bases numbered 9, after V lost 8 bases and J lost 0 bases. The CDR3 region is CSTLTGTVNTEAFF. CDR3 coding DNA: TGCAGCACACTAACCGGGACAGTGAACACTGAAGCTTTCTTT.

The chain joins TRBV20-1 to TRBJ2-3, with D perhaps matching TRBD2 (5 bases). Trimming shortened V by 6 bases and J by 3 bases, and 13 bases separated the two germline ends. Germline V gene data show CDR1 as DFQATT and CDR2 as SNEGSKA (reference sequence). The CDR3 is 13 amino acids. Here the CDR3 DNA reads TGCAGTGCCCTAGCCCCTCGGACAGATACGCAGTATTTT. It specifies CSALAPRTDTQYF.

This clonotype was detected a few times. The chain employs TRBV7-9 and TRBJ2-3, with 14 positions matching TRBD2. The CDR3 has 17 residues. Trimming at V came to 5 bases and at J to 0 bases, leaving 4 bases not matched to a gene. Per the germline V gene, CDR1 is SEHNR and CDR2 is FQNEAQ (reference sequence). CDR3 region: CASSIRLAGGSTDTQYF. The CDR3 bases are TGTGCCAGCAGCATAAGACTAGCGGGAGGGAGCACAGATACGCAGTATTTT.

This clonotype showed up many times. This rearrangement joins TRBV5-1 to TRBJ2-7; 8 nucleotides align to TRBD2. Per the germline V gene, CDR1 is SGHRS and CDR2 is YFSETQ. V shed 4 bases, J shed 2 bases, and the junction held 5 bases outside the gene matches. The CDR3 extends over 14 amino acids. In nucleotides, the CDR3 is TGCGCCAGCAGCAGAACTAGCGGAGCCTACGAGCAGTACTTC. This encodes CASSRTSGAYEQYF.

This clonotype was picked up a small number of times. This sequence joins TRBV14 and TRBJ2-1; 7 positions agree with TRBD2. The V segment lost 1 base and the J segment 4 bases; nucleotides outside the gene matches: 7. Germline CDR1 is SGHDN and CDR2 is FVKESK. The CDR3 loop spans 16 amino acids. DNA for the CDR3: TGTGCCAGCAGCCAAGGTCGGGGGGTCGGATACAATGAGCAGTTCTTC. The encoded protein is CASSQGRGVGYNEQFF.

The rearrangement links TRBV12-3 or TRBV12-4 to TRBJ2-1; D perhaps matches TRBD1 (6 bases). This CDR3 comprises 16 residues. V lost 6 bases and J lost 6, with 21 bases in between. The CDR3 spells CASSQPAFGRGNEQFF. The CDR3 DNA reads TGTGCCAGCAGCCAACCCGCATTCGGCAGGGGCAATGAGCAGTTCTTC.

The chain carries TRBV6-4 and TRBJ2-1; TRBD1 agrees at 10 bases. V lost 7 bases, J lost 5 bases, and 5 bases stayed unmatched. Germline loops: CDR1 MRHNA, CDR2 SNTAGT. This CDR3 has 14 residues. The CDR3 loop reads CASKLTGGHNEQFF. The CDR3 region has the DNA TGTGCCAGCAAATTGACAGGGGGCCACAATGAGCAGTTCTTC.

A few counts support this clonotype. This chain uses TRBV19 with TRBJ2-7; unclear D gene. This CDR3 is 14 amino acids long. Germline V gene lookup returns CDR1 LNHDA and CDR2 SQIVND (reference sequence). V was shortened by 3 bases and J by 2 bases, with 11 bases between the two germline ends. Written as DNA, the CDR3 is TGTGCCAGTAGTATCGCTGACAAGACCTACGAGCAGTACTTC. Translated: CASSIADKTYEQYF. Full variable domain (outside the CDR3, taken from reference TRBV19 and TRBJ2-7): DGGITQSPKYLFRKEGQNVTLSCEQNLNHDAMYWYRQDPGQGLRLIYYSQIVNDFQKGDIAEGYSVSREKKESFPLTVTSAQKNPTAFYLCASSIADKTYEQYFGPGTRLTVT.

This clonotype was seen only a few times. This chain uses TRBV5-1 with TRBJ1-1; D gene unclear. CDR3 size: 12 residues. V was clipped by 5 bases and J by 2 bases, with 7 bases between them. Germline V gives CDR1 SGHRS, CDR2 YFSETQ. This CDR3 is CASREANTEAFF. Here the CDR3 DNA reads TGCGCCAGCAGAGAGGCCAACACTGAAGCTTTCTTT.

Ten or more counts support this clonotype. The chain has TRBV4-1 and TRBJ2-1; a possible D gene is TRBD2 (6 bases). Trimming removed 0 bases at V and 1 base at J, with 10 bases between. Germline CDR1 reads MGHRA; CDR2 reads YSYEKL. The CDR3 contains 16 residues. In nucleotides, the CDR3 is TGCGCCAGCAGCCAAGATCTGGCGGGATCCTACAATGAGCAGTTCTTC. Protein product: CASSQDLAGSYNEQFF.

This chain links TRBV29-1 with TRBJ1-2; 7 nucleotides line up with TRBD1. Germline values: CDR1 SQVTM, CDR2 ANQGSEA. Trimming at V came to 6 bases and at J to 8 bases, leaving 18 bases not matched to a gene. This CDR3 is built from 15 residues. The CDR3 region is CSVDTGDPFLRGYTF. CDR3 DNA: TGCAGCGTCGACACAGGGGACCCTTTCCTCCGAGGCTACACCTTC.

This clonotype was counted only a few times. The rearrangement joins TRBV28 to TRBJ2-7; 8 bases match TRBD1. With V trimmed by 5 bases and J by 3 bases, 6 bases remained unmatched. The CDR3 sequence is 14 residues long. From germline, CDR1 is MDHEN and CDR2 SYDVKM. In DNA, the CDR3 is TGTGCCAGCAGTCAGGACAGGGTAAACTACGAGCAGTACGTC. Translating gives CASSQDRVNYEQYV.

The genes are TRBV20-1 and TRBJ2-3, with 11 bases lining up with TRBD2. The germline V gene has CDR1 DFQATT and CDR2 SNEGSKA (reference sequence). Trimming at V came to 3 bases and at J to 4 bases, leaving 12 bases not matched to a gene. The CDR3 sequence is 17 residues long. The CDR3 loop is CSARHYKLAGVSDTQYF. DNA for the CDR3: TGCAGTGCTAGGCACTACAAACTAGCGGGAGTATCAGATACGCAGTATTTT.

This clonotype was observed at least ten times. The chain links TRBV2 to TRBJ2-2; unclear D gene. V lost 6 bases and J lost 8, with 16 bases in between. This CDR3 comprises 14 residues. Germline lookup yields CDR1 SNHLY and CDR2 FYNNEI. CDR3 in DNA: TGTGCCAGCAGAACCCCCGAGGTATTGGGGGAGCTGTTTTTT. Its translation is CASRTPEVLGELFF.

This clonotype has more than one count but fewer than ten. The chain couples TRBV20-1 to TRBJ2-7; D is undetermined. V was shortened by 2 bases and J by 4 bases, with 9 bases between the two germline ends. This CDR3 is 12 amino acids long. Germline V gives CDR1 DFQATT, CDR2 SNEGSKA (reference sequence). This CDR3 reads CSARRHTYEQYV. For the CDR3, the DNA is TGCAGTGCTAGACGACATACGTACGAGCAGTACGTC.

This clonotype was seen only a few times. The CDR3 loop is CASSLAAGVQETQYF. CDR3 coding DNA: TGTGCCAGCAGCTTAGCCGCAGGCGTCCAAGAGACCCAGTACTTC. The chain combines TRBV7-6 with TRBJ2-5; no definite D call. This CDR3 is built from 15 residues. The V gene's germline CDR1 is SGHVS and CDR2 FNYEAQ. V lost 0 bases to trimming and J lost 1 base, with 9 bases between them.

This clonotype occurred a few times. This chain joins TRBV5-6 and TRBJ2-7; maybe TRBD2 (6 bases). V lost 4 bases and J 0 bases, leaving 11 bases between the germline ends. This CDR3 region has 14 residues. CDR1 and CDR2 from the germline V gene are SGHDT and YYEEEE. The DNA for the CDR3 is TGTGCCAGCAGCCCGGACGGGAGCTCCTACGAGCAGTACTTC. It yields the protein CASSPDGSSYEQYF.

The chain combines TRBV29-1 with TRBJ2-1; 8 bases are shared with TRBD2. This CDR3 region has 14 residues. V lost 8 bases, J lost 4 bases, and 10 bases stayed unmatched. Germline assignment: CDR1 SQVTM and CDR2 ANQGSEA. The CDR3 sequence is CSYSAGGIYNEQFF. CDR3 coding DNA: TGCAGCTACTCGGCGGGGGGAATATACAATGAGCAGTTCTTC.

This clonotype was observed a few times. V and J are TRBV7-2 and TRBJ2-7; 10 nucleotides line up with TRBD1. Germline CDR1 and CDR2: SGHTA and FQGNSA. This CDR3 is 15 amino acids long. Trimming took 5 bases from V and 2 from J; bases not matched to a gene: 6. The CDR3, as DNA: TGTGCCAGCAGCCTGGGGACAGGGGTTACCTACGAGCAGTACTTC. This translates into CASSLGTGVTYEQYF.